The clone carrying this T cell receptor (beta chain) was found a few times. This record comes from a study of T-cell memory formation after mild COVID-19. V was shortened by 6 bases and J by 6 bases, with 11 bases between the two germline ends. The CDR3 covers 12 residues. The germline CDR1 and CDR2 sequences are LNHDA and SQIVND (reference sequence). TCRdb reanalysed the 5' RACE reads using MiXCR and keeps one entry per CDR3 protein. The data hold around 90,000 distinct CDR3 sequences, with approximately 16% observed a single time. The sequence came from a man in his late teens or twenties who had mild COVID-19 (a few samples of this study predate the infection). Cell type and time point are not known. Sequences were obtained from PBMCs or a T cell subset sorted from them (not recorded which). The chain links TRBV19 to TRBJ1-2; no definite D call. The CDR3 is CASRELLDGYTF. The CDR3 bases are TGTGCCAGTAGGGAGTTGCTAGATGGCTACACCTTC.